The 26 T cell receptor beta chains below come from one sample, sequenced in a study of shared T cell receptors in the human thymus. Using immunoSEQ multiplex PCR, the repertoire was profiled, and TCRdb retains in-frame clones only, with some absent. The top ten clones hold more than 0.01% of a sample with approximately 580,000 clones, about 80% of them seen once. In addition, the sample was reused for a study of human thymus T cells.

Specimen: thymocytes. Every receptor here comes from a boy in the first two years of life with a congenital heart defect.

The V gene is TRBV7-2, the J gene TRBJ2-2; 9 nucleotides line up with TRBD2. With 5 bases clipped from V and 2 bases from J, the junction kept 9 bases outside the gene matches. The CDR3 is 17 amino acids. CDR1 and CDR2 (germline): SGHTA, FQGNSA. DNA of the CDR3: TGTGCCAGCAGCCCTCTGGGACTAGCCCCTAACACCGGGGAGCTGTTTTTT. It translates to CASSPLGLAPNTGELFF.

Here the CDR3 reads CASSLQRGRPETQYF. For the CDR3, the DNA is TGTGCCAGCAGTCTCCAGCGGGGGCGCCCCGAGACCCAGTACTTC. The chain uses TRBV6-5 and TRBJ2-5, with 8 bases fitting TRBD2. Germline assignment: CDR1 MNHEY and CDR2 SVGAGI. The CDR3 is 15 residues long. V shed 5 bases and J 5 bases; nucleotides not matched to a gene: 10.

A few counts support this clone. In nucleotides, the CDR3 is TGTGCCAGCCTCGACAGGGTCTCCTACGAGCAGTACTTC. This gives the protein CASLDRVSYEQYF. This sequence joins TRBV6-6 and TRBJ2-7; TRBD1 aligns across 7 bases. CDR1 is MNHNY, CDR2 SVGAGI, per germline (reference sequence). The ends lost 8 bases at V and 0 bases at J; junction bases unmatched: 4. The CDR3 covers 13 residues.

CDR3 region: CASRLVSSGANVLTF. The CDR3 coding sequence is TGTGCCAGTAGACTAGTTAGCTCTGGGGCCAACGTCCTGACTTTC. V is TRBV19 and J is TRBJ2-6; D is possibly TRBD2 (5 bases). V was pared by 6 bases and J by 0 bases, with 9 bases between. Germline V gives CDR1 LNHDA, CDR2 SQIVND (reference sequence). The CDR3 is made up of 15 amino acids. The variable domain in full, completed from reference TRBV19 and TRBJ2-6, reads DGGITQSPKYLFRKEGQNVTLSCEQNLNHDAMYWYRQDPGQGLRLIYYSQIVNDFQKGDIAEGYSVSREKKESFPLTVTSAQKNPTAFYLCASRLVSSGANVLTFGAGSRLTVL.

In this sample, this clone turned up a few times. The junction differs from germline at one of its ends, possibly a read error. V usage is TRBV5-4 and J usage is TRBJ1-3; 7 nucleotides match TRBD1. The CDR3 is 12 residues long. CDR1 and CDR2 from the germline V gene are SGHNT and YYREEE (reference sequence). CDR3 nucleotide sequence: TGTGCCAGCAGCTCCCCCGGACAGGACCTTAATTTT. Translation gives CASSSPGQDLNF. Combining the CDR3 with reference TRBV5-4 and TRBJ1-3 gives the whole variable domain ETGVTQSPTHLIKTRGQQVTLRCSSQSGHNTVSWYQQALGQGPQFIFQYYREEENGRGNFPPRFSGLQFPNYSSELNVNALELDDSALYLCASSSPGQDLNFGEGSWLTVV.

This chain connects TRBV19 to TRBJ2-7, with TRBD2 identical over 15 bases. V gave up 6 bases and J gave up 4 bases; unmatched junction bases: 13. CDR3 length: 18 amino acids. Germline V lookup: CDR1 LNHDA, CDR2 SQIVND (reference sequence). DNA for the CDR3: TGTGCCAGTAGCCAACGGACTAGCGGGAGGGCCTTTGGTTACGAGCAGTACTTC. Its translation: CASSQRTSGRAFGYEQYF.

CDR3 DNA sequence: TGTGCCAGCTGGACTAGCGGGGTACAAGAGACCCAGTACTTC. Amino acids: CASWTSGVQETQYF. V is TRBV6-4 and J is TRBJ2-5, with 12 nucleotides matching TRBD2. The ends lost 8 bases at V and 2 bases at J; junction bases unmatched: 3. This CDR3 is built from 14 residues. From germline, CDR1 is MRHNA and CDR2 SNTAGT.

This clone is a singleton in its sample. V and J are TRBV9 and TRBJ1-5; unclear D gene. V shed 3 bases and J shed 0 bases, with 16 bases lying between them. This CDR3 has 17 amino acids. CDR1 is SGDLS, CDR2 YYNGEE, per germline. The CDR3 DNA sequence: TGTGCCAGCAGCGCCCGAGATGGTCCTTATAGCAATCAGCCCCAGCATTTT. As protein: CASSARDGPYSNQPQHF.

V and J are TRBV10-3 and TRBJ1-2; perhaps TRBD1 as D (6 bases). CDR1 is ENHRY and CDR2 is SYGVKD in the germline V gene. CDR3 length: 16 residues. Trimming pared 0 bases from V and 7 bases from J, leaving 18 bases between. The CDR3 DNA is TGTGCCATCAGTGAGTCGCACAGGGAAGTTTTTCGTGGCTACACCTTC. Protein: CAISESHREVFRGYTF.

The sample holds one count of this clone. This chain links TRBV7-2 with TRBJ1-2, with 8 bases that match TRBD1. J was trimmed by 1 base and V by 5 bases; bases with no gene match: 6. Germline-derived CDR1 and CDR2 are SGHTA and FQGNSA. The CDR3 totals 15 residues. CDR3 in amino acids: CASSQGAGINYGYTF. The CDR3 coding sequence is TGTGCCAGCAGCCAGGGGGCAGGGATTAACTATGGCTACACCTTC. The complete variable domain, with remaining parts taken from reference TRBV7-2 and TRBJ1-2, reads GAGVSQSPSNKVTEKGKDVELRCDPISGHTALYWYRQSLGQGLEFLIYFQGNSAPDKSGLPSDRFSAERTGGSVSTLTIQRTQQEDSAVYLCASSQGAGINYGYTFGSGTRLTVV.

This clone appeared once. The chain links TRBV30 to TRBJ2-4; 13 bases are a match to TRBD2. Germline lookup yields CDR1 GTSNPN and CDR2 SVGIG (reference sequence). The CDR3 spans 15 residues. The V segment lost 0 bases and the J segment 11 bases; nucleotides outside the gene matches: 7. The CDR3 sequence: CAWSVSTSGRSVQYF. CDR3 in DNA: TGTGCCTGGAGTGTTTCGACTAGCGGGAGGTCTGTTCAGTACTTC.

This chain links TRBV12-5 with TRBJ1-5, with a tentative D call TRBD1 (6 bases). The germline V and J ends were trimmed by 4 bases and 0 bases, with 19 bases remaining between them. The CDR3 contains 18 residues. Germline CDR1 LGHNT, CDR2 FRNRAP. Written as DNA, the CDR3 is TGTGCTAGTGGTTCCCCACCCAGGGGTGACTATAGCAATCAGCCCCAGCATTTT. Amino acid sequence: CASGSPPRGDYSNQPQHF.

The chain combines TRBV18 with TRBJ2-1; 8 bases fit TRBD1. Looked up from germline, CDR1 is KGHSH and CDR2 is LQKENI. The CDR3 length is 16 residues. V dropped 4 bases and J dropped 1; count of bases not matched to a gene: 6. This chain's CDR3 is CASSQFRDRSYNEQFF. The CDR3 coding sequence is TGTGCCAGCTCACAATTCCGGGACAGGTCCTACAATGAGCAGTTCTTC.

The V and J genes are TRBV30 and TRBJ1-1, with D possibly TRBD1 on 6 matching bases. Trimming removed 3 bases at V and 5 bases at J, with 13 bases between. This CDR3 spans 13 amino acids. Germline CDR1 GTSNPN, CDR2 SVGIG (reference sequence). The CDR3, as DNA: TGTGCCTGGAGGGGGACAAGAGAGACTGAAGCTTTCTTT. This translates into CAWRGTRETEAFF.

This clone showed up just once. CDR3 DNA sequence: TGTGCCAGCATGGGGCCCGGGGCGGGAGAAAACATTCAGTACTTC. Its protein is CASMGPGAGENIQYF. The chain carries TRBV5-4 and TRBJ2-4, with 7 bases lining up with TRBD2. The V gene's germline CDR1 is SGHNT and CDR2 YYREEE (reference sequence). J lost 5 bases, V lost 6 bases, and 11 bases had no gene match. This CDR3 has 15 amino acids.

The sample holds one count of this clone. DNA of the CDR3: TGTGCCAGCAGCCAACCGGACAGGGGCAGTGAGACCCAGTACTTC. The encoded protein is CASSQPDRGSETQYF. V gene TRBV6-5 combines with J gene TRBJ2-5; 9 bases are a match to TRBD1. The CDR3 loop spans 15 amino acids. J gave up 5 bases and V 6 bases, and 10 bases lay outside the gene matches. CDR1 and CDR2 (germline): MNHEY, SVGAGI.

The chain joins TRBV2 to TRBJ2-7; 9 positions agree with TRBD1. CDR3 length: 13 amino acids. V was pared by 7 bases and J by 2 bases, with 3 bases of the junction left unmatched. CDR1 is SNHLY and CDR2 is FYNNEI in the germline V gene. The CDR3 nucleotides are TGTGCCAGCAAGAGGGACAGGGCCTACGAGCAGTACTTC. Protein product: CASKRDRAYEQYF. Variable domain in full (rest from reference TRBV2 and TRBJ2-7): EPEVTQTPSHQVTQMGQEVILRCVPISNHLYFYWYRQILGQKVEFLVSFYNNEISEKSEIFDDQFSVERPDGSNFTLKIRSTKLEDSAMYFCASKRDRAYEQYFGPGTRLTVT.

This clone was counted a few times. This chain uses TRBV9 with TRBJ2-5, with TRBD1 as a possible D gene (6 bases). Germline V gives CDR1 SGDLS, CDR2 YYNGEE. CDR3 length equals 12 residues. The V end was cut by 3 bases, the J end by 5 bases, with 8 bases between. The CDR3: CASSARGETQYF. The CDR3 coding sequence is TGTGCCAGCAGCGCCAGGGGCGAGACCCAGTACTTC.

The V gene is TRBV28, the J gene TRBJ1-2; D ambiguous. The CDR3 has 13 amino acids. CDR1 and CDR2 from the germline V gene are MDHEN and SYDVKM. Trimming took off 3 bases at V and 13 bases at J, with 18 bases between the two ends. The CDR3 DNA reads TGTGCCAGCAGTTTTAACTCATATAGTATTTGCACCTTC. It is translated as CASSFNSYSICTF.

As to this clone: The same CDR3 can be traced to other DNA sequences in this sample. The genes are TRBV6-5 and TRBJ1-2; D gene ambiguous. V lost 2 bases and J 3 bases, leaving 10 bases between the germline ends. There are 14 residues in the CDR3. From germline, CDR1 is MNHEY and CDR2 SVGAGI. CDR3 region: CASSYGTGDYGYTF. The DNA for the CDR3 is TGTGCCAGCAGTTACGGCACGGGTGACTATGGCTACACCTTC.

V gene TRBV2 combines with J gene TRBJ2-7; the match to TRBD1 covers 9 bases. The trim removed 0 bases at V and 7 bases at J, leaving 7 bases unmatched. The CDR3 is made up of 15 amino acids. CDR1 is SNHLY and CDR2 is FYNNEI in the germline V gene. This chain's CDR3 is CASSEARTGVGEQYF. The CDR3, as DNA: TGTGCCAGCAGTGAAGCGAGGACAGGGGTCGGGGAGCAGTACTTC. The complete variable domain, with remaining parts taken from reference TRBV2 and TRBJ2-7, reads EPEVTQTPSHQVTQMGQEVILRCVPISNHLYFYWYRQILGQKVEFLVSFYNNEISEKSEIFDDQFSVERPDGSNFTLKIRSTKLEDSAMYFCASSEARTGVGEQYFGPGTRLTVT.

The chain employs TRBV5-8 and TRBJ1-2; 7 nucleotides line up with TRBD1. Germline CDR1 is SGHTS and CDR2 is YDEGEE. V shed 5 bases and J 1 base; nucleotides not matched to a gene: 5. The CDR3 spans 14 residues. CDR3 bases: TGTGCCAGCAGTCTCCGGGACAGTAACTATGGCTACACCTTC. It translates to CASSLRDSNYGYTF.

On this clone: The junction shows a germline mismatch at one end, possibly a read error. The chain is built from TRBV7-7 and TRBJ2-7, with D perhaps matching TRBD1 (6 bases). The CDR3 spans 15 residues. The germline gives CDR1 SSHAT, CDR2 FNYEAQ (reference sequence). The DNA for the CDR3 is TGTGCTAGCAGCTTTTCGTCTCCAGGGGCCTACGAGCAGTACTTC. Amino acids: CASSFSSPGAYEQYF. Drawing the rest from reference TRBV7-7 and TRBJ2-7, the complete variable domain is GAGVSQSPRYKVTKRGQDVTLRCDPISSHATLYWYQQALGQGPEFLTYFNYEAQPDKSGLPSDRFSAERPEGSISTLTIQRTEQRDSAMYRCASSFSSPGAYEQYFGPGTRLTVT.

This rearrangement joins TRBV29-1 to TRBJ2-5; tentative D call: TRBD2 (5 bases). The CDR3 runs to 13 residues. V lost 3 bases to trimming and J lost 0 bases, with 8 bases between them. Looked up from germline, CDR1 is SQVTM and CDR2 is ANQGSEA. The CDR3 spells CSVESGNQETQYF. The DNA of the CDR3 is TGCAGCGTTGAGAGCGGAAACCAAGAGACCCAGTACTTC.

A remark on this clone: Other DNA variants within this sample encode the same CDR3. The chain recombines TRBV2 with TRBJ2-7, with TRBD2 matching over 8 bases. J gave up 1 base and V 8 bases, and 4 bases lay outside the gene matches. This CDR3 is 13 amino acids long. Germline CDR1 reads SNHLY; CDR2 reads FYNNEI. The CDR3 spells CASRAGVSYEQYF. CDR3 DNA: TGTGCCAGCCGAGCGGGAGTTTCCTACGAGCAGTACTTC.

The gene calls are TRBV28 and TRBJ1-4; TRBD1 agrees at 9 bases. Germline lookup yields CDR1 MDHEN and CDR2 SYDVKM. Trimming cost V 6 bases and J 0 bases; bases outside gene matches: 11. The CDR3 runs 18 residues. CDR3 DNA sequence: TGTGCCAGCAGCTGGGGGACAGGGTTAAGGGCAACTAATGAAAAACTGTTTTTT. This sequence encodes CASSWGTGLRATNEKLFF.